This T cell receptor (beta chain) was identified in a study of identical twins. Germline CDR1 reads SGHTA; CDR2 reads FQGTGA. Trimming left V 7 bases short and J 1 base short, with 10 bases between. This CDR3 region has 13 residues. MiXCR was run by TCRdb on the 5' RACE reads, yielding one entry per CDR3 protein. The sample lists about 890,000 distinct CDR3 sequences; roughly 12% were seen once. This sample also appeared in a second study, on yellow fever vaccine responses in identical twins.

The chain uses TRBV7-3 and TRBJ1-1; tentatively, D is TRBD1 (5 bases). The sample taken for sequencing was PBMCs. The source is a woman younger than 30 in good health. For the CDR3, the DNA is TGTGCCAGCAACCTCACAGGGAACACTGAAGCTTTCTTT. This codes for CASNLTGNTEAFF.